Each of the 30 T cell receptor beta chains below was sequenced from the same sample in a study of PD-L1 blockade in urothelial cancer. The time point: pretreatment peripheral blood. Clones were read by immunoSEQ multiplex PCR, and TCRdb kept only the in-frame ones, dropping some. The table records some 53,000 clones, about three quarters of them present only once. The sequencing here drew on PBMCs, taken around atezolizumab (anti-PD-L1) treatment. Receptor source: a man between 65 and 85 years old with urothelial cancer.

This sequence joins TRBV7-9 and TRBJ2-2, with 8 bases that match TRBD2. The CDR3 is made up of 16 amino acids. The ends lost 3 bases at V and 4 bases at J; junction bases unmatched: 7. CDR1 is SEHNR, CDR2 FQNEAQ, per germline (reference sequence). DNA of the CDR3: TGTGCCAGCAGCTTCCGGGGGGGCCCGAGCACCGGGGAGCTGTTTTTT. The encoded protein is CASSFRGGPSTGELFF.

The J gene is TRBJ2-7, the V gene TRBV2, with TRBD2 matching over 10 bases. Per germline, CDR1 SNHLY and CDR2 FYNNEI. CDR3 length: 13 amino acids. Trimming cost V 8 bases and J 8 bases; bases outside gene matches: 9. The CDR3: CASRRQLAGQQYF. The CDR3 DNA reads TGTGCCAGCCGTCGGCAACTAGCGGGGCAGCAGTACTTC.

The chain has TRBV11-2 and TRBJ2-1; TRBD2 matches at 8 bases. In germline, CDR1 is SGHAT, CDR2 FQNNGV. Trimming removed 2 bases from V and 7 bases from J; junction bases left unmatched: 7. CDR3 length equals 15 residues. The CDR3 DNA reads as TGTGCCAGCAGCTTATCTCTAGCGGGCCTTAATGAGCAGTTCTTC. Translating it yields CASSLSLAGLNEQFF.

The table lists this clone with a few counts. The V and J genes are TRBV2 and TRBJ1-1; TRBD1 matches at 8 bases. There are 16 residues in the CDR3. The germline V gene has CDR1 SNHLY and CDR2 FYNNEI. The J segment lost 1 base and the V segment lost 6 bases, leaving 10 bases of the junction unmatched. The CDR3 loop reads CASRRFSGTGNTEAFF. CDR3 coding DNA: TGTGCCAGCAGGAGGTTCAGTGGGACAGGGAACACTGAAGCTTTCTTT. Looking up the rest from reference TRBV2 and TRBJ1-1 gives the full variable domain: EPEVTQTPSHQVTQMGQEVILRCVPISNHLYFYWYRQILGQKVEFLVSFYNNEISEKSEIFDDQFSVERPDGSNFTLKIRSTKLEDSAMYFCASRRFSGTGNTEAFFGQGTRLTVV.

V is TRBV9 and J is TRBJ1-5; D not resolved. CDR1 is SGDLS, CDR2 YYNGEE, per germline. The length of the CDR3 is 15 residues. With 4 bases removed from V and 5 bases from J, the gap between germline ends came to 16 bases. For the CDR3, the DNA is TGTGCCAGCAGCCCCCAACCGGGTGATCATCAGCCCCAGCATTTT. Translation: CASSPQPGDHQPQHF.

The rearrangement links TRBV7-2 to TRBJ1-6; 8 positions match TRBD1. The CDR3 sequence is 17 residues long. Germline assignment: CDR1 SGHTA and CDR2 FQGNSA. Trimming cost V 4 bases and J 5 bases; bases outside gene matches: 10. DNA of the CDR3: TGTGCCAGCAGCTCCCGGACAGGGAAGGGGGATAATTCACCCCTCCACTTT. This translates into CASSSRTGKGDNSPLHF.

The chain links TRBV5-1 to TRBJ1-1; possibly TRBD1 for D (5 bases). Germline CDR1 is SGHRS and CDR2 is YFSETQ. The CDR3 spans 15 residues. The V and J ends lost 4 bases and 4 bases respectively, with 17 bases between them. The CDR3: CASSPGGGRATEAFF. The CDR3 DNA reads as TGCGCCAGCAGCCCCGGGGGGGGGAGGGCCACTGAAGCTTTCTTT.

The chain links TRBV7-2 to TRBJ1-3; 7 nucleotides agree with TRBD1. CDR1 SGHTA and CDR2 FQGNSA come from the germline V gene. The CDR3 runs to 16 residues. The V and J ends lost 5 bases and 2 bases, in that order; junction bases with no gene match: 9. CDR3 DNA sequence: TGTGCCAGCAGCGATAAAGGACAGGTGACTGGAAACACCATATATTTT. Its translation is CASSDKGQVTGNTIYF.

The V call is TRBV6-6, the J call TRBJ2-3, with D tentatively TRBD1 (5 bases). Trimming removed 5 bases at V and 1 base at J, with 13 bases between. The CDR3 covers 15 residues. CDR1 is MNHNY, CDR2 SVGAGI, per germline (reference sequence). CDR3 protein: CASSVGRARTDTQYF. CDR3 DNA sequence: TGTGCCAGCAGTGTAGGCAGGGCGCGCACAGATACGCAGTATTTT.

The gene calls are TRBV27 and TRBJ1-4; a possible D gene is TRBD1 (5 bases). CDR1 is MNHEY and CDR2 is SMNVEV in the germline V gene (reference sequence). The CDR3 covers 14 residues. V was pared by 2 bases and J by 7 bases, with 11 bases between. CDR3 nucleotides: TGTGCCAGCAGTTTACGACGGGGGATTGAAAAACTGTTTTTT. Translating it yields CASSLRRGIEKLFF. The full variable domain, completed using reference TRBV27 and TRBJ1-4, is EAQVTQNPRYLITVTGKKLTVTCSQNMNHEYMSWYRQDPGLGLRQIYYSMNVEVTDKGDVPEGYKVSRKEKRNFPLILESPSPNQTSLYFCASSLRRGIEKLFFGSGTQLSVL.

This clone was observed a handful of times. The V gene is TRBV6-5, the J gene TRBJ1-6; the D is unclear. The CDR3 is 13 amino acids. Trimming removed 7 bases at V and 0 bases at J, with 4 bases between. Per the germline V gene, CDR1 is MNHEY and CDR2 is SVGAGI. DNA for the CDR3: TGTGCCAGCACTAGCTCCTATAATTCACCCCTCCACTTT. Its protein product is CASTSSYNSPLHF.

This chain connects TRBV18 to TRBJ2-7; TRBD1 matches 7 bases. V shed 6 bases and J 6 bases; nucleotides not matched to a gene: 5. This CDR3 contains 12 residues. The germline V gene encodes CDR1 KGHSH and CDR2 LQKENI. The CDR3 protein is CASSRQGSEQYF. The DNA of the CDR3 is TGTGCCAGCTCTCGACAGGGAAGCGAGCAGTACTTC.

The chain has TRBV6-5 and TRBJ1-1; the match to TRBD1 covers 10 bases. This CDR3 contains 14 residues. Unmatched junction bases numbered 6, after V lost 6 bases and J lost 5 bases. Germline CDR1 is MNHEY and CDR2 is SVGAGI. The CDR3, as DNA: TGTGCCAGCAGGGGGGACAGGGGAAATACTGAAGCTTTCTTT. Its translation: CASRGDRGNTEAFF.

CDR3 loop: CASSLDRGNTIYF. As DNA, the CDR3 is TGTGCCAGCAGCTTAGACAGGGGAAACACCATATATTTT. The chain links TRBV7-2 to TRBJ1-3; a possible D gene is TRBD1 (5 bases). The V and J ends lost 1 base and 4 bases respectively, with 5 bases between them. The CDR3 spans 13 residues. The germline V gene has CDR1 SGHTA and CDR2 FQGNSA.

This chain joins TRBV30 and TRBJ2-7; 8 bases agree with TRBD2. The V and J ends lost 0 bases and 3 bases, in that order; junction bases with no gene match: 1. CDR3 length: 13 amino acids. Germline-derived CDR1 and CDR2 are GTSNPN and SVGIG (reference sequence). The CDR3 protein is CAWSVAGGYEQYF. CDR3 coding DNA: TGTGCCTGGAGTGTTGCGGGGGGCTACGAGCAGTACTTC. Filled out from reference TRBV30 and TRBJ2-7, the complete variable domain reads SQTIHQWPATLVQPVGSPLSLECTVEGTSNPNLYWYRQAAGRGLQLLFYSVGIGQISSEVPQNLSASRPQDRQFILSSKKLLLSDSGFYLCAWSVAGGYEQYFGPGTRLTVT.

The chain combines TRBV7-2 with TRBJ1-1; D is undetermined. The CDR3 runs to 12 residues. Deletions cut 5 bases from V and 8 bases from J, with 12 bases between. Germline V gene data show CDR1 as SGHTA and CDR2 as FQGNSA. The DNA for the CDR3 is TGTGCCAGCAGCACACCGGGATTCGAAGCTTTCTTT. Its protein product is CASSTPGFEAFF.

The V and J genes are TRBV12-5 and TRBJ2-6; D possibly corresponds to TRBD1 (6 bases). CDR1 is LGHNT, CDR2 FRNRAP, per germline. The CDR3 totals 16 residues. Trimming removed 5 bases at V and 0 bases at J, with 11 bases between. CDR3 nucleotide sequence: TGTGCTAGTGGTGGGGGCCTCAGCTCTGGGGCCAACGTCCTGACTTTC. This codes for CASGGGLSSGANVLTF.

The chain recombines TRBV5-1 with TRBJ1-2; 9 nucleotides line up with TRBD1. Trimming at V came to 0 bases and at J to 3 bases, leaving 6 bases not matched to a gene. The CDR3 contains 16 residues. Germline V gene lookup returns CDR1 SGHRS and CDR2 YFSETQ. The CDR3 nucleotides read TGCGCCAGCAGCTTGGATGGCCGGGACAGGGACTATGGCTACACCTTC. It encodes CASSLDGRDRDYGYTF.

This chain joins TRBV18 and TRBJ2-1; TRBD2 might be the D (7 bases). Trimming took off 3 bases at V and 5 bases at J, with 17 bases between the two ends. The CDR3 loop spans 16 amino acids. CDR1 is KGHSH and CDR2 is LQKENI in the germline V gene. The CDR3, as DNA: TGTGCCAGCTCACCTTCACTAGCGAGGGGGGACAATGAGCAGTTCTTC. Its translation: CASSPSLARGDNEQFF. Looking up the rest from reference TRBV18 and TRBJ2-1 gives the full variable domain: NAGVMQNPRHLVRRRGQEARLRCSPMKGHSHVYWYRQLPEEGLKFMVYLQKENIIDESGMPKERFSAEFPKEGPSILRIQQVVRGDSAAYFCASSPSLARGDNEQFFGPGTRLTVL.

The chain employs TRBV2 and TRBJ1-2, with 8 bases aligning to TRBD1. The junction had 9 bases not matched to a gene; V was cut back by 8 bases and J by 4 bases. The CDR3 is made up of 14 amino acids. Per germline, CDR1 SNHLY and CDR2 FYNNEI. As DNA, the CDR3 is TGTGCCAGCTCCAGTTCCGGGACAGGCTATGGCTACACCTTC. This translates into CASSSSGTGYGYTF.

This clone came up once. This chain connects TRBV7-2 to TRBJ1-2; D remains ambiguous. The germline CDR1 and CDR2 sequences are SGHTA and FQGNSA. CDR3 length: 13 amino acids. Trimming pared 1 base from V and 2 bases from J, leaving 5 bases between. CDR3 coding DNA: TGTGCCAGCAGCTTAGACAAGAACTATGGCTACACCTTC. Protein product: CASSLDKNYGYTF.

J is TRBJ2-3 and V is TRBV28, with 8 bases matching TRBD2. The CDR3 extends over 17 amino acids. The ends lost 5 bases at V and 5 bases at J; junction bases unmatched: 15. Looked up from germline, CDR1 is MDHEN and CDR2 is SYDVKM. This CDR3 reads CASSLITSGYEGDTQYF. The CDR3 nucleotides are TGTGCCAGCAGTCTCATCACTAGCGGCTATGAAGGAGATACGCAGTATTTT. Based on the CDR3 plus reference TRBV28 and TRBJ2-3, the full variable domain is DVKVTQSSRYLVKRTGEKVFLECVQDMDHENMFWYRQDPGLGLRLIYFSYDVKMKEKGDIPEGYSVSREKKERFSLILESASTNQTSMYLCASSLITSGYEGDTQYFGPGTRLTVL.

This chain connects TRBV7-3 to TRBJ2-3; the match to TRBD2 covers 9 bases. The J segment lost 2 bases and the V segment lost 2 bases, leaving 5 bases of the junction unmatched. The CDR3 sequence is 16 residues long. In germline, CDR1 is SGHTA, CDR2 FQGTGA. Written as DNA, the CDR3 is TGTGCCAGCAGCTTAGGTGCGGGAGGGCCCACAGATACGCAGTATTTT. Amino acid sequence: CASSLGAGGPTDTQYF.

The CDR3 protein is CASSQDRGLNTEAFF. DNA of the CDR3: TGTGCCAGCAGTCAAGATAGGGGATTGAACACTGAAGCTTTCTTT. V and J are TRBV6-6 and TRBJ1-1, with D maybe TRBD1 (5 bases). Deletions cut 5 bases from V and 0 bases from J, with 13 bases between. The germline V gene has CDR1 MNHNY and CDR2 SVGAGI (reference sequence). This CDR3 spans 15 amino acids.

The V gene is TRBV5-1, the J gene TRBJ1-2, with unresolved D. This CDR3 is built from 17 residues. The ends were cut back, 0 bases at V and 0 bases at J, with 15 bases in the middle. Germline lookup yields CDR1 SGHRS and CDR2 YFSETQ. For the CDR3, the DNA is TGCGCCAGCAGCTTGGCGGTTGACTTACGCACTAACTATGGCTACACCTTC. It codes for CASSLAVDLRTNYGYTF.

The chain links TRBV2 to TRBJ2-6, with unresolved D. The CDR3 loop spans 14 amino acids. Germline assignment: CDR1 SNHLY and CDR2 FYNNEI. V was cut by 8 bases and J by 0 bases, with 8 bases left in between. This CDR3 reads CASYESSGANVLTF. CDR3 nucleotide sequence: TGTGCCAGCTATGAGTCCTCTGGGGCCAACGTCCTGACTTTC.

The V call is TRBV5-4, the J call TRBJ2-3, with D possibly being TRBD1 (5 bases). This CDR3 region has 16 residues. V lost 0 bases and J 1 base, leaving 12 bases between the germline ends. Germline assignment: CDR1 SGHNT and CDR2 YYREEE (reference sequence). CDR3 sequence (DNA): TGTGCCAGCAGCTTGGGGCGTGGCAGGGGCACAGATACGCAGTATTTT. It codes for CASSLGRGRGTDTQYF.

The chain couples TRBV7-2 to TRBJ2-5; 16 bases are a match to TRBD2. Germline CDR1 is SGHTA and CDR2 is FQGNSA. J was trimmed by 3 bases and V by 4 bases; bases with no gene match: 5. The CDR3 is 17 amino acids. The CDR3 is CASSWGTSGGAKETQYF. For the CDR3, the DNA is TGTGCCAGCAGCTGGGGGACTAGCGGGGGGGCTAAAGAGACCCAGTACTTC. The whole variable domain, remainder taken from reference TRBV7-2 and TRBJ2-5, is GAGVSQSPSNKVTEKGKDVELRCDPISGHTALYWYRQSLGQGLEFLIYFQGNSAPDKSGLPSDRFSAERTGGSVSTLTIQRTQQEDSAVYLCASSWGTSGGAKETQYFGPGTRLLVL.

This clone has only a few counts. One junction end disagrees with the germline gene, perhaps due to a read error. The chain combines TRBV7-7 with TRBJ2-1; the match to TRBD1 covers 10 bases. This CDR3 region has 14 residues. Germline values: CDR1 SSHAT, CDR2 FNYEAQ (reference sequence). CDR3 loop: CASSAGTGAYEQFF. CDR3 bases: TGTGCTAGCAGCGCCGGGACAGGGGCTTATGAGCAGTTCTTC. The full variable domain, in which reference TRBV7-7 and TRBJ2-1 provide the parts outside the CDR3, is GAGVSQSPRYKVTKRGQDVTLRCDPISSHATLYWYQQALGQGPEFLTYFNYEAQPDKSGLPSDRFSAERPEGSISTLTIQRTEQRDSAMYRCASSAGTGAYEQFFGPGTRLTVL.

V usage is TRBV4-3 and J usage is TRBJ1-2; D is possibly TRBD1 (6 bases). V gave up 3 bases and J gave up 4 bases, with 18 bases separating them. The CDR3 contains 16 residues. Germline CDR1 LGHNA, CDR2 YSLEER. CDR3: CASSHLMGGAGYGYTF. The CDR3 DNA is TGCGCCAGCAGCCACCTAATGGGGGGGGCTGGCTATGGCTACACCTTC.